This TCR beta chain was recorded in a study of cytomegalovirus exposure and HLA in healthy donors (dated by TCRdb to 2016 to 2017). With regard to the full study: According to a later analysis, one platform produced both the roughly 130 validation repertoires and the 620 or so repertoires of the first cohort. To predict cytomegalovirus infection status, the study combined high-throughput TCR immunosequencing, statistical association of individual TCRs with disease status, and machine learning. Besides the first cohort of around 670 subjects, a separate validation cohort made up of over 95 different subjects was used. The study aimed to test whether cataloging public T cell receptors could reveal signatures of past pathogen exposure.

Trimming removed 5 bases from V and 1 base from J, leaving 17 bases between the germline ends. Spanning cysteine to phenylalanine, the CDR3 consists of 15 amino acids. Only the CDR3 DNA is retained, 45 bases long and in frame from the first base. The germline V gene specifies SQVTM as CDR1 and ANQGSEA as CDR2. On this clone itself: Its cognate antigen has yet to be identified. No base qualities exist here, and no much larger clone lies one base off it.

Paper-wide results and their limitations: Subsequent analysis determined that TCRs grouped into clusters in the first cohort also showed a tendency toward co-occurrence across the roughly 130 validation repertoires, and approximately 94% of cluster scores exceeded 0. Across donors, most TCR sequences were observed very rarely, whereas some public TCRs were present in many individuals. The classifier was reported to diagnose cytomegalovirus status with high specificity and sensitivity in both the original and validation cohorts. In the study, 150 to 200 TCR beta chains were listed as associated with cytomegalovirus. A later analysis had no HLA typing for the validation cohort, so co-occurrence there was scored across all 110 or so repertoires. A few of the identified cytomegalovirus-associated TCR beta chains were confirmed in vitro to be specific for cytomegalovirus antigens. The authors suggested that the approach could potentially be extended to other disease states and immunological phenotypes.

Separate from the roughly 630-subject first cohort, the validation cohort of around 130 subjects was the group to which the donors belonged. Libraries were built with the immunoSEQ multiplex PCR assay. From the authors' description of their analysis: A statistical classification framework was built for diagnosing cytomegalovirus status from the catalog of TCR beta chain sequences. In its TCRdb copy, this immuneACCESS table keeps in-frame sequences only and misses some clones. Where compared with another copy, unresolved V genes explain less than half of these, and the others have no known cause. The V and J calls and clone size are taken from that table; D and trimming were inferred from the DNA. The sample table records about 150,000 clones; 80% to 90% of these occur just once. The ten largest clones take up around 24% of the sample.

Sequencing was carried out using PBMCs. The TCR was taken from a young man in good health and CMV-seropositive. Rearrangement joined TRBV29-1 to TRBJ2-5; possibly the D gene is TRBD2, per 5 matching bases. Here is the DNA: TGCAGCGTTTGGACTCTGCCCGCCTCCCAAGAGACCCAGTACTTC. Its protein is CSVWTLPASQETQYF.